The present TCR beta chain was sequenced within a study of brain T cells in children with intractable seizures. Sequencing was limited to surgery cases with top T cell transcript signatures in brain tissue. Data came from immunoSEQ multiplex PCR; TCRdb stores just in-frame clones and leaves some out. The table lists over 95,000 clones, 90% to 95% of them singletons. V was cut by 5 bases and J by 5 bases, with 13 bases left in between. The CDR3 is 13 amino acids. Germline loops: CDR1 SGHTA, CDR2 FQGTGA. The clonotype was recovered from a boy under three years old with hemimegalencephaly and intractable seizures. The chain joins TRBV7-3 to TRBJ2-7, with D perhaps TRBD1 (5 bases). The source material was peripheral blood, sampled at surgery. This CDR3 is CASSKSKGNEQYF. CDR3 DNA: TGTGCCAGCAGCAAGAGCAAGGGGAACGAGCAGTACTTC.